This TCR beta chain was retrieved from a study of cytomegalovirus exposure and HLA in healthy donors. Germline V gives CDR1 SGHNT, CDR2 YYREEE (reference sequence). V was shortened by 3 bases and J by 0 bases, with 7 bases between the two germline ends. There are 14 residues in the CDR3. A remark on this clone: The antigen remains undetermined.

Study results and caveats: Later work showed greater clonal expansion in HLA-associated TCR beta chains than in equally common others. Relative to the approximately 700-donor mean, N-insertions were reportedly fewer in an Asian-associated ancestry cluster in a later analysis. A list of roughly 160 TCR beta chains associated with cytomegalovirus was given. Later analysis associated a missense DCLRE1C variant with TCR beta V- and J-gene trimming.

It was with 60 Vbeta and 13 Jbeta primers that the PCR ran. Here immunoSEQ multiplex PCR was the method, and the copy in TCRdb shows in-frame clones only, minus some. The sample shows tens of thousands of clones, about two thirds of them seen only once. Material for sequencing was PBMCs. This clonotype was obtained from a woman aged 50 to 65 in good health and CMV-seropositive. This chain connects TRBV5-4 to TRBJ1-5, with D perhaps TRBD1 (5 bases). CDR3 residues: CASSSTGSNQPQHF. The CDR3, as DNA: TGTGCCAGCAGCTCCACAGGTAGCAATCAGCCCCAGCATTTT. Together with reference TRBV5-4 and TRBJ1-5, the CDR3 gives the full variable domain: ETGVTQSPTHLIKTRGQQVTLRCSSQSGHNTVSWYQQALGQGPQFIFQYYREEENGRGNFPPRFSGLQFPNYSSELNVNALELDDSALYLCASSSTGSNQPQHFGDGTRLSIL.